The TCR beta chain under discussion was sequenced for a study of identifying expanded T cells in peripheral blood. Assay: immunoSEQ multiplex PCR; the TCRdb copy retains only in-frame clones and omits some. The data show approximately 110,000 clones, roughly 90% seen once. CDR1 SGDLS and CDR2 YYNGEE come from the germline V gene. The CDR3 runs to 16 residues. Trimming at V came to 3 bases and at J to 4 bases, leaving 6 bases not matched to a gene. As regards this clone: Its matching antigen is unknown.

Overall study findings and caveats: Variance in clone template counts between approximately 2-week samples significantly increased with total template count across all healthy donors. Over two and four weeks, about 15 and 19 clones changed, versus around 1.2 between replicates.

Sequencing was carried out using blood. The sequence was collected from a person between 18 and 75 years old in good health. The V call is TRBV9, the J call TRBJ2-3; 12 positions agree with TRBD2. The CDR3 sequence: CASSAGTSGFADTQYF. CDR3 bases: TGTGCCAGCAGCGCTGGGACTAGCGGGTTCGCAGATACGCAGTATTTT.